This passage covers 27 T cell receptor beta chains from one sample sequenced in a study of OX40 agonist ivuxolimab in advanced cancers. The assay was immunoSEQ multiplex PCR, and TCRdb's table has in-frame clones only and misses some. The data show 40,000 to 50,000 clones, with approximately 86% seen just once and 9.5% to 13% held by the top ten. The sample consisted of CD4+ or CD8+ T cells sorted from blood, taken in a trial of the OX40 agonist ivuxolimab. The receptors come from an adult with an advanced solid tumor such as melanoma, head and neck, liver or kidney cancer.

This chain joins TRBV7-8 and TRBJ2-3; perhaps TRBD1 as D (5 bases). Looked up from germline, CDR1 is SGHVS and CDR2 is FQNEAQ. The V and J ends lost 3 bases and 6 bases respectively, with 13 bases between them. The CDR3 is 14 residues long. The CDR3 spells CASSLGLVVDTQYF. In nucleotides, the CDR3 is TGTGCCAGCAGCTTGGGGCTAGTAGTCGATACGCAGTATTTT.

This chain uses TRBV29-1 with TRBJ2-1; D possibly corresponds to TRBD2 (6 bases). V was clipped by 5 bases and J by 2 bases, with 10 bases between them. Germline V CDR1 and CDR2: SQVTM, ANQGSEA. The CDR3 loop spans 13 amino acids. As DNA, the CDR3 is TGCAGCGTTATAGGACTACCCTACAATGAGCAGTTCTTC. Amino acids: CSVIGLPYNEQFF.

The chain couples TRBV9 to TRBJ2-5; 7 bases match TRBD2. The V and J ends lost 1 base and 5 bases, in that order; junction bases with no gene match: 11. The germline CDR1 and CDR2 sequences are SGDLS and YYNGEE. CDR3 length: 16 amino acids. CDR3 DNA: TGTGCCAGCAGCGTAACCGGGGGGAGGATTGAGGAGACCCAGTACTTC. It yields the protein CASSVTGGRIEETQYF.

The genes are TRBV30 and TRBJ1-1, with D possibly being TRBD1 (6 bases). Looked up from germline, CDR1 is GTSNPN and CDR2 is SVGIG (reference sequence). Trimming stripped 3 bases from V and 8 bases from J, with 13 bases between. There are 12 residues in the CDR3. The CDR3 region has the DNA TGTGCCTGGAGCCCCTTACAGGGAGAAGCTTTCTTT. Its protein is CAWSPLQGEAFF.

This chain's CDR3 is CASSLSTVNEQFF. Here the CDR3 DNA reads TGTGCCAGCAGTTTATCGACTGTCAATGAGCAGTTCTTC. V is TRBV28 and J is TRBJ2-1; D remains unclear. Trimming cost V 1 base and J 6 bases, with 7 bases left between them. The CDR3 is made up of 13 amino acids. CDR1 and CDR2 (germline): MDHEN, SYDVKM.

The chain couples TRBV7-9 to TRBJ2-7; 7 bases are a match to TRBD1. The CDR3 contains 15 residues. Germline V gene lookup returns CDR1 SEHNR and CDR2 FQNEAQ (reference sequence). V lost 4 bases, J lost 2 bases, and 8 bases stayed unmatched. The CDR3 DNA is TGTGCCAGCAGCTACAGACAGGGAACCGCCTACGAGCAGTACTTC. This sequence encodes CASSYRQGTAYEQYF.

The rearrangement joins TRBV7-8 to TRBJ2-3; 8 bases fit TRBD2. J was trimmed by 0 bases and V by 1 base; bases with no gene match: 6. The CDR3 runs 17 residues. Germline-derived CDR1 and CDR2 are SGHVS and FQNEAQ. The CDR3 coding sequence is TGTGCCAGCAGCTTAGGGGTTAGCGGGGCTAGCACAGATACGCAGTATTTT. Amino acids: CASSLGVSGASTDTQYF.

This rearrangement joins TRBV2 to TRBJ2-1; 14 bases match TRBD2. The junction had 3 bases not matched to a gene; V was cut back by 10 bases and J by 4 bases. From germline, CDR1 is SNHLY and CDR2 FYNNEI. CDR3 length equals 14 residues. The CDR3 reads CATGLAGGYNEQFF. In DNA form, the CDR3 reads TGTGCCACCGGACTAGCGGGAGGATACAATGAGCAGTTCTTC. The full variable domain, rest sourced from reference TRBV2 and TRBJ2-1, is EPEVTQTPSHQVTQMGQEVILRCVPISNHLYFYWYRQILGQKVEFLVSFYNNEISEKSEIFDDQFSVERPDGSNFTLKIRSTKLEDSAMYFCATGLAGGYNEQFFGPGTRLTVL.

The chain links TRBV28 to TRBJ2-7, with 7 bases identical to TRBD1. This CDR3 region has 15 residues. After removal of 6 bases from V and 5 bases from J, the junction contained 13 bases not matched to a gene. Germline V gene sequence: CDR1 MDHEN, CDR2 SYDVKM. CDR3 sequence (DNA): TGTGCCAGCAGGTCGGGACAGTTAATAAGGGACGAGCAGTACTTC. It encodes CASRSGQLIRDEQYF.

The J gene is TRBJ2-5, the V gene TRBV7-9; the D is unclear. The length of the CDR3 is 10 residues. V gave up 5 bases and J gave up 5 bases, with 3 bases separating them. The germline gives CDR1 SEHNR, CDR2 FQNEAQ (reference sequence). The CDR3 nucleotides are TGTGCCAGCAGCGGGGAGACCCAGTACTTC. It codes for CASSGETQYF. Looking up the rest from reference TRBV7-9 and TRBJ2-5 gives the full variable domain: DTGVSQNPRHKITKRGQNVTFRCDPISEHNRLYWYRQTLGQGPEFLTYFQNEAQLEKSRLLSDRFSAERPKGSFSTLEIQRTEQGDSAMYLCASSGETQYFGPGTRLLVL.

This clone has just one count. The chain employs TRBV4-3 and TRBJ1-4; no clear D gene. CDR3 size: 17 residues. V was cut by 0 bases and J by 11 bases, with 22 bases left in between. CDR1 and CDR2 from the germline V gene are LGHNA and YSLEER. CDR3 sequence: CASSQDFGQVAYQKLFF. The CDR3 DNA reads as TGCGCCAGCAGCCAAGATTTTGGGCAGGTCGCTTACCAGAAACTGTTTTTT.

This clone was seen only once. This chain connects TRBV30 to TRBJ1-1; D call uncertain. Germline CDR1 is GTSNPN and CDR2 is SVGIG (reference sequence). The V end lost 1 base, the J end lost 5 bases, and 11 bases lay between the germline ends. The CDR3 is made up of 13 amino acids. CDR3: CAWSGSFRTEAFF. In DNA, the CDR3 is TGTGCCTGGAGTGGCTCTTTTCGGACTGAAGCTTTCTTT.

The chain joins TRBV6-6 to TRBJ2-5; possible D gene TRBD2, 6 bases. V shed 4 bases and J shed 4 bases, with 13 bases lying between them. The CDR3 is 14 residues long. Germline CDR1 MNHNY, CDR2 SVGAGI (reference sequence). The CDR3 loop reads CASSSEGGGETQYF. In nucleotides, the CDR3 is TGTGCCAGCAGTTCTGAGGGAGGAGGAGAGACCCAGTACTTC.

This chain links TRBV9 with TRBJ2-2; tentatively, D is TRBD2 (5 bases). This CDR3 has 15 residues. V was clipped by 1 base and J by 1 base, with 8 bases between them. Per the germline V gene, CDR1 is SGDLS and CDR2 is YYNGEE. CDR3 bases: TGTGCCAGCAGCGTAAGACGGGAGAACACCGGGGAGCTGTTTTTT. This encodes CASSVRRENTGELFF.

J is TRBJ2-5 and V is TRBV6-4; 7 bases agree with TRBD1. J lost 5 bases, V lost 2 bases, and 2 bases had no gene match. This CDR3 region has 13 residues. CDR1 MRHNA and CDR2 SNTAGT come from the germline V gene. CDR3 region: CASSDKTGETQYF. In DNA, the CDR3 is TGTGCCAGCAGTGACAAGACAGGGGAGACCCAGTACTTC.

The chain has TRBV6-5 and TRBJ2-5; D gene unclear. The tail of the sequence fits TRBJ2-7 better, so the J call may be wrong. This CDR3 region has 13 residues. Germline loops: CDR1 MNHEY, CDR2 SVGAGI. The CDR3 spells CASSYNPVYEQYF. In DNA form, the CDR3 reads TGTGCCAGCAGTTATAATCCAGTCTACGAGCAGTACTTC.

This chain connects TRBV13 to TRBJ1-2; D uncertain. V dropped 5 bases and J dropped 8 bases, with 12 bases sitting between them. The V gene's germline CDR1 is PRHDT and CDR2 FYEKMQ (reference sequence). The CDR3 is 12 amino acids. The CDR3 DNA sequence: TGTGCCAGCAGCGCGGAGAAATACGGCTACACCTTC. Encoded protein: CASSAEKYGYTF.

V usage is TRBV2 and J usage is TRBJ2-3; D might be TRBD1 (5 bases). Trimming stripped 4 bases from V and 1 base from J, with 12 bases between. This CDR3 contains 15 residues. Germline V lookup: CDR1 SNHLY, CDR2 FYNNEI. The CDR3 sequence: CASSGENRRTDTQYF. For the CDR3, the DNA is TGTGCCAGCAGTGGAGAGAACAGGCGCACAGATACGCAGTATTTT.

This clone is medium-sized (0.01 to 0.1%) by share. The J gene is TRBJ1-2, the V gene TRBV19; D ambiguous. The CDR3 contains 10 residues. Trimming removed 8 bases at V and 12 bases at J, with 13 bases between. Per germline, CDR1 LNHDA and CDR2 SQIVND (reference sequence). The CDR3 is CASEGPSHTF. CDR3 nucleotides: TGTGCCAGTGAAGGTCCTTCCCACACCTTC.

The V gene is TRBV6-5, the J gene TRBJ2-7; 11 bases align to TRBD2. Trimming cost V 2 bases and J 6 bases; bases outside gene matches: 3. This CDR3 has 14 residues. Germline CDR1 is MNHEY and CDR2 is SVGAGI. The CDR3 DNA reads as TGTGCCAGCAGTTACGTAGCGGGGGGGCGCGAGCAGTACTTC. Translated: CASSYVAGGREQYF.

The chain combines TRBV4-1 with TRBJ2-1; D gene ambiguous. There are 12 residues in the CDR3. Trimming left V 1 base short and J 7 bases short, with 5 bases between. From germline, CDR1 is MGHRA and CDR2 YSYEKL. The CDR3 is CASSQGDNEQFF. The CDR3, as DNA: TGCGCCAGCAGCCAAGGAGATAATGAGCAGTTCTTC.

The V gene is TRBV19, the J gene TRBJ1-6; TRBD1 agrees at 7 bases. CDR3 size: 19 residues. Germline CDR1 reads LNHDA; CDR2 reads SQIVND (reference sequence). Trimming took 1 base from V and 2 from J; bases not matched to a gene: 11. The CDR3 protein is CASSIAGDSQNPYNSPLHF. The DNA for the CDR3 is TGTGCCAGTAGTATAGCCGGGGACAGCCAAAATCCCTATAATTCACCCCTCCACTTT.

There are a few counts of this clone. The chain has TRBV6-4 and TRBJ2-1; possible D gene TRBD2, 6 bases. There are 13 residues in the CDR3. Trimming removed 6 bases from V and 6 bases from J, with 12 bases in between. The germline V gene encodes CDR1 MRHNA and CDR2 SNTAGT. The CDR3 region is CASSPGTSNEQFF. In DNA form, the CDR3 reads TGTGCCAGCAGCCCCGGGACTTCCAATGAGCAGTTCTTC.

V and J are TRBV14 and TRBJ2-1; 8 nucleotides agree with TRBD2. Unmatched junction bases numbered 7, after V lost 2 bases and J lost 7 bases. The length of the CDR3 is 15 residues. Germline CDR1 is SGHDN and CDR2 is FVKESK. The CDR3 bases are TGTGCCAGCAGCCAACGAAGCGGGAGTATTAATGAGCAGTTCTTC. Its translation: CASSQRSGSINEQFF.

V is TRBV29-1 and J is TRBJ2-5; 8 bases agree with TRBD1. This CDR3 is built from 14 residues. J gave up 3 bases and V 4 bases, and 7 bases lay outside the gene matches. CDR1 and CDR2 from the germline V gene are SQVTM and ANQGSEA. CDR3 sequence: CSVAGQGVKETQYF. Here the CDR3 DNA reads TGCAGCGTTGCCGGACAGGGTGTAAAAGAGACCCAGTACTTC. The variable domain in full, with the rest retrieved from reference TRBV29-1 and TRBJ2-5, is SAVISQKPSRDICQRGTSLTIQCQVDSQVTMMFWYRQQPGQSLTLIATANQGSEATYESGFVIDKFPISRPNLTFSTLTVSNMSPEDSSIYLCSVAGQGVKETQYFGPGTRLLVL.

The DNA for the CDR3 is TGTGCCAGCAGCCCTTATCAAGCGGGGGGGCGAGGGGAGCAGTTCTTC. It is translated as CASSPYQAGGRGEQFF. The gene calls are TRBV4-2 and TRBJ2-1, with 10 bases identical to TRBD2. V lost 4 bases, J lost 10 bases, and 13 bases stayed unmatched. The CDR3 covers 16 residues. Germline CDR1 LGHNA, CDR2 YNFKEQ.

The rearrangement uses TRBV6-5 and TRBJ1-3; D is unclear. Trimming cost V 4 bases and J 0 bases, with 10 bases left between them. Per germline, CDR1 MNHEY and CDR2 SVGAGI. The length of the CDR3 is 15 residues. The CDR3 coding sequence is TGTGCCAGCAGTTCGCACGGTAACTCTGGAAACACCATATATTTT. Translation gives CASSSHGNSGNTIYF.